Listed here is a single T cell receptor (beta chain). Its antigen is not identified. The method was immunoSEQ multiplex PCR; TCRdb's version includes in-frame clones alone and lacks a portion of them. The sample has around 100,000 clones; over 90% are singletons. This sample stems from a study of siplizumab effects on memory and regulatory T cells. Overall study findings and caveats: Just a small share of alloreactive clones was traced back to unstimulated subsets. Mappable alloreactive CD4+ clones came from Treg cells about 69% of the time on average with siplizumab, against 26.9% in controls. No assignable naive or memory phenotype existed for roughly 75-97% of proliferating CD4+ or CD8+ clones.

V dropped 7 bases and J dropped 4 bases, with 17 bases sitting between them. The germline CDR1 and CDR2 sequences are SGHDN and FVKESK. The CDR3 is 14 residues long. The J gene is TRBJ2-7, the V gene TRBV14; D may be TRBD2 (8 bases). The sequencing input was non-Treg CD4+ T cells sorted from blood. The sequence derives from a human donor in good health. The CDR3 sequence is CASTPGRGPYEQYF. Here the CDR3 DNA reads TGTGCCAGCACCCCCGGGAGGGGGCCTTACGAGCAGTACTTC.